One T cell receptor beta chain is described in this entry. The sample belongs to a study of technical replicates of blood from a few donors. Data came from immunoSEQ multiplex PCR; TCRdb stores just in-frame clones and leaves some out. The sample contains more than 75,000 clones, approximately 86% of which appear only once. Trimming took 3 bases from V and 3 from J, leaving 12 bases between them. The germline CDR1 and CDR2 sequences are SQVTM and ANQGSEA. CDR3 length equals 13 residues. The sequenced material came from PBMCs. The V and J genes are TRBV29-1 and TRBJ2-7, with D tentatively TRBD1 (5 bases). The sequence came from a human donor in good health. Some clones in this sample may be carry-over from other donors' samples. The chain's CDR3 is CSVETARSYEQYF. The CDR3 nucleotides read TGCAGCGTTGAGACAGCCAGGAGCTACGAGCAGTACTTC.